This T cell receptor beta chain was recovered during a study of early T cells in non-severe SARS-CoV-2 infection. Study at large: Sequencing of bulk RNA from unsorted whole blood was done, without chain pairing. General study results and limits: Sequences matched to VDJdb favored anti-spike CD8 responses, while private and CD4 specificities were missed.

cDNA molecules, individually, were tagged with unique molecular identifiers. A single record per CDR3 protein comes from TCRdb applying MiXCR to the 5' RACE reads. The sample consists of 95,000 to 110,000 distinct CDR3 sequences, roughly 10% of them appearing once. For this clonotype: Its matching antigen is unknown.

V lost 3 bases and J lost 7, with 12 bases in between. Germline CDR1 reads SNHLY; CDR2 reads FYNNEI. This CDR3 has 13 amino acids. The TCR comes from an adult who was a healthcare worker with PCR-confirmed SARS-CoV-2 infection or an uninfected control (not recorded which). The chain links TRBV2 to TRBJ1-1; D unclear. Specimen: whole blood. CDR3 sequence: CASSDGFGDEAFF. CDR3 nucleotides: TGTGCCAGCAGTGATGGATTCGGGGATGAAGCTTTCTTT.